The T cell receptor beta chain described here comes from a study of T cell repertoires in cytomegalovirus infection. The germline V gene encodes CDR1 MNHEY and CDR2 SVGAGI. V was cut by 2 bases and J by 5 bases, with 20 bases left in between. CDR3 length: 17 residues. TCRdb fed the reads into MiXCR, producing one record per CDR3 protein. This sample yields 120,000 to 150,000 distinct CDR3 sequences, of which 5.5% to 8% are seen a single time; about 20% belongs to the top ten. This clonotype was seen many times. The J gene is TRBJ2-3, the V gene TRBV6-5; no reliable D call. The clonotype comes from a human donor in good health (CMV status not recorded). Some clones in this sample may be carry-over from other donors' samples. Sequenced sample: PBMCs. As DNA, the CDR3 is TGTGCCAGCAGTTACCTAGGCTCCCCGGCTCCCCAAGATACGCAGTATTTT. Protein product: CASSYLGSPAPQDTQYF.